The 26 T cell receptor beta chains below were found in one sample sequenced in a study of blood T cell repertoires in COVID-19. The data were produced by immunoSEQ multiplex PCR, yet TCRdb's version contains in-frame clones alone and is incomplete. The profile shows roughly 260,000 clones, 88% of them singletons. The sample comprised peripheral blood. All receptors come from a woman in her 30s with COVID-19, enrolled during active disease.

In nucleotides, the CDR3 is TGCGCCAGCAGCCAGCCACGCGAGAACCTACGCGAGCAGTACTTC. Translation: CASSQPRENLREQYF. The rearrangement links TRBV4-1 to TRBJ2-7; D is undetermined. Germline CDR1 is MGHRA and CDR2 is YSYEKL. V lost 3 bases to trimming and J lost 6 bases, with 18 bases between them. The length of the CDR3 is 15 residues.

The CDR3 is CASSKFWKSTTGNTIYF. Written as DNA, the CDR3 is TGTGCCAGCAGCAAATTCTGGAAGTCTACTACTGGAAACACCATATATTTT. V and J are TRBV21-1 and TRBJ1-3. TRBV21-1 is assigned pseudogene status. CDR3 length: 17 amino acids.

The V call is TRBV5-4, the J call TRBJ1-2; 7 nucleotides agree with TRBD1. The CDR3 contains 14 residues. Trimming took 4 bases from V and 7 from J; bases not matched to a gene: 10. The germline CDR1 and CDR2 sequences are SGHNT and YYREEE (reference sequence). CDR3 coding DNA: TGTGCCAGCAGCGGACGGACAGGTCCTTTTGGCTACACCTTC. Its protein product is CASSGRTGPFGYTF.

The J gene is TRBJ1-1, the V gene TRBV2; perhaps TRBD1 as D (6 bases). The CDR3 sequence is 14 residues long. The V and J ends lost 5 bases and 0 bases respectively, with 10 bases between them. The germline CDR1 and CDR2 sequences are SNHLY and FYNNEI. The CDR3 is CASSTSGVNTEAFF. The CDR3, as DNA: TGTGCCAGCAGTACCTCAGGGGTGAACACTGAAGCTTTCTTT.

This clone was recorded only once. The CDR3 loop reads CASSLGGGAGRSGANVLTF. The DNA for the CDR3 is TGTGCCAGCAGCTTAGGAGGCGGAGCGGGGCGCTCTGGGGCCAACGTCCTGACTTTC. V is TRBV11-3 and J is TRBJ2-6; 7 bases match TRBD2. Germline V gene data show CDR1 as SGHNT and CDR2 as YENEEA. The CDR3 is made up of 19 amino acids. V lost 1 base to trimming and J lost 0 bases; unmatched junction nucleotides: 9.

This clone was found a few times. The rearrangement links TRBV15 to TRBJ1-5; D possibly corresponds to TRBD1 (5 bases). CDR1 and CDR2 (germline): LNHNV, YYDKDF (reference sequence). The V end was cut by 1 base, the J end by 1 base, with 11 bases between. The CDR3 contains 16 residues. CDR3 amino acids: CATSRVRGGSNQPQHF. The CDR3 region has the DNA TGTGCCACCAGCAGAGTTAGGGGAGGCAGCAATCAGCCCCAGCATTTT. Complete variable domain (other parts from reference TRBV15 and TRBJ1-5): DAMVIQNPRYQVTQFGKPVTLSCSQTLNHNVMYWYQQKSSQAPKLLFHYYDKDFNNEADTPDNFQSRRPNTSFCFLDIRSPGLGDTAMYLCATSRVRGGSNQPQHFGDGTRLSIL.

V is TRBV10-3 and J is TRBJ2-6; TRBD1 might be the D (6 bases). The CDR3 contains 14 residues. The V and J ends lost 7 bases and 4 bases respectively, with 11 bases between them. Germline V gene lookup returns CDR1 ENHRY and CDR2 SYGVKD. This chain's CDR3 is CAITGQGGANVLTF. The DNA of the CDR3 is TGTGCCATCACGGGTCAGGGGGGGGCCAACGTCCTGACTTTC.

The gene calls are TRBV19 and TRBJ1-6; D is unclear. Germline values: CDR1 LNHDA, CDR2 SQIVND (reference sequence). The CDR3 contains 13 residues. Deletions cut 3 bases from V and 9 bases from J, with 9 bases between. CDR3 amino acids: CASSMDGVSPLHF. DNA for the CDR3: TGTGCCAGTAGTATGGACGGGGTTTCACCCCTCCACTTT.

This rearrangement joins TRBV10-3 to TRBJ2-1; D is possibly TRBD2 (5 bases). This CDR3 comprises 14 residues. Trimming took off 7 bases at V and 7 bases at J, with 17 bases between the two ends. CDR1 and CDR2 (germline): ENHRY, SYGVKD. The CDR3, as DNA: TGTGCCATCAAGGAGGAAGTGGATGCAAATGAGCAGTTCTTC. Its translation: CAIKEEVDANEQFF.

The table lists this clone with a count of one. The chain is built from TRBV2 and TRBJ2-5; D remains unclear. V lost 3 bases and J lost 3, with 5 bases in between. There are 12 residues in the CDR3. In germline, CDR1 is SNHLY, CDR2 FYNNEI. The CDR3 sequence is CASSDIEETQYF. CDR3 DNA: TGTGCCAGCAGTGACATAGAAGAGACCCAGTACTTC.

This chain connects TRBV5-1 to TRBJ2-7; TRBD2 matches at 9 bases. The CDR3 is 14 amino acids. The J segment lost 3 bases and the V segment lost 4 bases, leaving 5 bases of the junction unmatched. Germline CDR1 is SGHRS and CDR2 is YFSETQ. The CDR3 nucleotides read TGCGCCAGCAGCATTAGCGGGAGCCTCTACGAGCAGTACTTC. Translation: CASSISGSLYEQYF.

The chain combines TRBV6-2 or TRBV6-3 with TRBJ1-2, with 8 bases fitting TRBD1. After removal of 5 bases from V and 8 bases from J, the junction contained 13 bases not matched to a gene. The CDR3 has 15 amino acids. Germline CDR1 MNHEY, CDR2 SVGEGT. The CDR3 is CASSPRQGWTAGYTF. DNA for the CDR3: TGTGCCAGCAGTCCCCGACAGGGGTGGACGGCCGGCTACACCTTC.

The chain recombines TRBV27 with TRBJ2-7, with 12 bases matching TRBD2. V shed 4 bases, J shed 5 bases, and the junction held 6 bases outside the gene matches. Germline V lookup: CDR1 MNHEY, CDR2 SMNVEV (reference sequence). The CDR3 has 15 residues. The CDR3 DNA reads TGTGCCAGCAGTTCCTTGCTAGCGGGAGGGGACGAGCAGTACTTC. Amino acids: CASSSLLAGGDEQYF.

The V and J genes are TRBV4-1 and TRBJ2-5, with D possibly matching TRBD1 (6 bases). The V gene lost 3 bases and the J gene lost 5 bases, with 16 bases spanning the gap. The CDR3 extends over 15 amino acids. Germline V gene data show CDR1 as MGHRA and CDR2 as YSYEKL. This CDR3 reads CASSQDPGQMETQYF. The CDR3 region has the DNA TGCGCCAGCAGCCAGGACCCGGGACAAATGGAGACCCAGTACTTC.

The chain is built from TRBV28 and TRBJ1-4; unclear D gene. Per germline, CDR1 MDHEN and CDR2 SYDVKM. This CDR3 region has 14 residues. Trimming took off 7 bases at V and 4 bases at J, with 13 bases between the two ends. The CDR3 sequence is CASTIRHGNEKLFF. CDR3 coding DNA: TGTGCCAGCACGATACGACACGGTAATGAAAAACTGTTTTTT.

This rearrangement joins TRBV19 to TRBJ1-5, with 9 bases identical to TRBD1. The CDR3 spans 17 residues. Germline V gene sequence: CDR1 LNHDA, CDR2 SQIVND (reference sequence). J gave up 5 bases and V 7 bases, and 15 bases lay outside the gene matches. The CDR3 DNA sequence: TGTGCCAGTAATAAAGGATGGGGACAGGGCTCCGATCAGCCCCAGCATTTT. Protein sequence: CASNKGWGQGSDQPQHF.

This clone was counted at least ten times. The chain recombines TRBV24-1 with TRBJ1-5; 7 bases match TRBD1. Germline loops: CDR1 KGHDR, CDR2 SFDVKD. With 3 bases clipped from V and 2 bases from J, the junction kept 3 bases outside the gene matches. This CDR3 has 15 amino acids. This CDR3 reads CATSDIGTGNQPQHF. CDR3 DNA sequence: TGTGCCACCAGTGATATCGGGACAGGCAATCAGCCCCAGCATTTT.

The V call is TRBV18, the J call TRBJ2-7, with TRBD1 identical over 9 bases. After removal of 2 bases from V and 5 bases from J, the junction contained 4 bases not matched to a gene. CDR1 is KGHSH and CDR2 is LQKENI in the germline V gene. The CDR3 totals 14 residues. The CDR3 spells CASSPGTGSHEQYF. The CDR3, as DNA: TGTGCCAGCTCACCAGGGACAGGGAGTCACGAGCAGTACTTC.

The V and J genes are TRBV4-1 and TRBJ1-1; no definite D call. V was clipped by 3 bases and J by 8 bases, with 10 bases between them. Looked up from germline, CDR1 is MGHRA and CDR2 is YSYEKL. The CDR3 covers 12 residues. This CDR3 is CASSHLGGEAFF. Here the CDR3 DNA reads TGCGCCAGCAGCCATCTCGGCGGAGAAGCTTTCTTT.

The CDR3 spells CASSQSVLAKNIQYF. The CDR3 DNA is TGCGCCAGCAGCCAGTCTGTTTTAGCCAAAAACATTCAGTACTTC. The chain combines TRBV4-1 with TRBJ2-4; no firm D call. CDR3 length equals 15 residues. The germline V gene has CDR1 MGHRA and CDR2 YSYEKL. Trimming took off 3 bases at V and 0 bases at J, with 9 bases between the two ends.

V gene TRBV11-2 combines with J gene TRBJ2-7; TRBD1 matches at 7 bases. V trimming: 4 bases; J trimming: 4 bases; junction bases outside the gene matches: 10. Germline values: CDR1 SGHAT, CDR2 FQNNGV. The CDR3 spans 15 residues. Here the CDR3 reads CASSWDSQHTYEQYF. The CDR3 DNA is TGTGCCAGCAGCTGGGACAGCCAACATACTTACGAGCAGTACTTC.

The V and J genes are TRBV28 and TRBJ2-7; TRBD2 matches at 9 bases. V shed 10 bases and J 7 bases; nucleotides not matched to a gene: 11. The CDR3 has 13 residues. The germline gives CDR1 MDHEN, CDR2 SYDVKM. CDR3 sequence: CATRTSGRTEQYF. The CDR3 DNA sequence: TGTGCCACTAGAACTAGCGGGCGGACGGAGCAGTACTTC.

The CDR3 nucleotides read TGTGCCAGCAGGGACAGGGGCGGCGAGCAGTACTTC. Protein product: CASRDRGGEQYF. The chain employs TRBV6-5 and TRBJ2-7; 9 nucleotides align to TRBD1. This CDR3 comprises 12 residues. From germline, CDR1 is MNHEY and CDR2 SVGAGI. Trimming cost V 6 bases and J 6 bases; bases outside gene matches: 3.

The chain combines TRBV7-9 with TRBJ2-3; perhaps TRBD1 as D (5 bases). V lost 4 bases, J lost 5 bases, and 16 bases lay in between. The CDR3 length is 15 residues. CDR1 is SEHNR, CDR2 FQNEAQ, per germline (reference sequence). The CDR3 coding sequence is TGTGCCAGCAGCTCCGGACAACTTAAGGTAGATACGCAGTATTTT. Protein: CASSSGQLKVDTQYF.

This chain joins TRBV4-3 and TRBJ2-3, with D uncertain. With 0 bases removed from V and 0 bases from J, the gap between germline ends came to 7 bases. Looked up from germline, CDR1 is LGHNA and CDR2 is YSLEER. This CDR3 has 15 amino acids. The DNA for the CDR3 is TGCGCCAGCAGCCAAGATCGCGTTAGCACAGATACGCAGTATTTT. Translating gives CASSQDRVSTDTQYF.

The chain combines TRBV5-4 with TRBJ2-7, with 8 bases that match TRBD2. V trimming: 0 bases; J trimming: 3 bases; junction bases outside the gene matches: 5. The CDR3 contains 15 residues. Germline CDR1 reads SGHNT; CDR2 reads YYREEE (reference sequence). The DNA of the CDR3 is TGTGCCAGCAGCTTGGCGGCGGGAGGAGGCTACGAGCAGTACTTC. This translates into CASSLAAGGGYEQYF.